Shown below are 20 T cell receptor beta chains from a single sample sequenced in a study of cytomegalovirus exposure and HLA in healthy donors. Vbeta (60) and Jbeta (13) primers were used in the PCR. Some clones are missing from TCRdb's copy, which holds only in-frame ones; the method was immunoSEQ multiplex PCR. This table holds approximately 75,000 clones, roughly 74% found once. What was sequenced was PBMCs. These receptors were obtained from a woman aged 55-75 years in good health and CMV-seropositive.

This clone was counted only a few times. This chain uses TRBV6-5 with TRBJ1-1; 8 positions agree with TRBD1. This CDR3 has 14 amino acids. Germline V gene data show CDR1 as MNHEY and CDR2 as SVGAGI. The trim removed 4 bases at V and 5 bases at J, leaving 6 bases unmatched. The chain's CDR3 is CASSLGTGATEAFF. CDR3 bases: TGTGCCAGCAGTTTGGGGACAGGCGCTACTGAAGCTTTCTTT.

This clone was found once. The chain employs TRBV7-9 and TRBJ2-7, with a weak D call TRBD2 (5 bases). V lost 4 bases, J lost 6 bases, and 10 bases lay in between. Per the germline V gene, CDR1 is SEHNR and CDR2 is FQNEAQ (reference sequence). The CDR3 has 12 residues. In DNA form, the CDR3 reads TGTGCCAGCAGCTCTGGGAGTGGCGAGCAGTACTTC. Protein: CASSSGSGEQYF.

This clone occurred a few times. The chain recombines TRBV6-6 with TRBJ2-1; the match to TRBD2 covers 9 bases. The CDR3 length is 16 residues. Germline-derived CDR1 and CDR2 are MNHNY and SVGAGI (reference sequence). The V and J ends lost 7 bases and 3 bases, in that order; junction bases with no gene match: 10. CDR3 protein: CASNPRGGGGYNEQFF. The CDR3 DNA sequence: TGTGCCAGCAATCCGAGAGGCGGGGGGGGCTACAATGAGCAGTTCTTC.

CDR3 amino acids: CASSQRTAYEQYF. The CDR3 DNA reads as TGTGCCAGCAGCCAACGGACAGCCTACGAGCAGTACTTC. The V call is TRBV4-2, the J call TRBJ2-7; a possible D gene is TRBD1 (6 bases). The CDR3 has 13 residues. Trimming cost V 2 bases and J 2 bases, with 7 bases left between them. Germline V gene sequence: CDR1 LGHNA, CDR2 YNFKEQ.

The rearrangement joins TRBV2 to TRBJ1-2, with TRBD1 matching 8 bases. Per the germline V gene, CDR1 is SNHLY and CDR2 is FYNNEI. The CDR3 loop spans 14 amino acids. V dropped 5 bases and J dropped 6; count of bases not matched to a gene: 8. This CDR3 is CASSRAGGYNGYTF. As DNA, the CDR3 is TGTGCCAGCAGTCGGGCAGGGGGCTACAATGGCTACACCTTC.

The J gene is TRBJ1-1, the V gene TRBV19, with D uncertain. Trimming pared 6 bases from V and 4 bases from J, leaving 15 bases between. Per germline, CDR1 LNHDA and CDR2 SQIVND (reference sequence). The length of the CDR3 is 14 residues. The CDR3 loop reads CASRERGSGTEAFF. CDR3 sequence (DNA): TGTGCCAGTAGAGAAAGAGGGTCGGGCACTGAAGCTTTCTTT. The variable domain in full, completed from reference TRBV19 and TRBJ1-1, reads DGGITQSPKYLFRKEGQNVTLSCEQNLNHDAMYWYRQDPGQGLRLIYYSQIVNDFQKGDIAEGYSVSREKKESFPLTVTSAQKNPTAFYLCASRERGSGTEAFFGQGTRLTVV.

In its sample, this clone ranks as large (0.1 to 1%). Other DNA sequences within the sample encode an identical CDR3. V usage is TRBV29-1 and J usage is TRBJ1-5; D is possibly TRBD1 (6 bases). Germline V gives CDR1 SQVTM, CDR2 ANQGSEA. V lost 3 bases to trimming and J lost 4 bases, with 10 bases between them. The CDR3 is 13 residues long. DNA for the CDR3: TGCAGCGTTGATGGGGGCTGGAATCAGCCCCAGCATTTT. This encodes CSVDGGWNQPQHF.

The chain joins TRBV6-5 to TRBJ1-2; the D gene is possibly TRBD1 (5 bases). Per germline, CDR1 MNHEY and CDR2 SVGAGI. The V end was cut by 6 bases, the J end by 2 bases, with 10 bases between. The length of the CDR3 is 13 residues. The CDR3 is CASRASGNYGYTF. The CDR3 nucleotides are TGTGCCAGCAGAGCCTCAGGGAACTATGGCTACACCTTC.

The chain is built from TRBV18 and TRBJ2-2; 12 bases are a match to TRBD1. J gave up 4 bases and V 3 bases, and 9 bases lay outside the gene matches. Germline assignment: CDR1 KGHSH and CDR2 LQKENI. This CDR3 contains 18 residues. In DNA form, the CDR3 reads TGTGCCAGCTCACCCACCCCGGGACAGGGGGCAGGCACCGGGGAGCTGTTTTTT. Protein: CASSPTPGQGAGTGELFF.

With respect to this clone: A much larger clone lies one base from this, so it may be a read error. The rearrangement joins TRBV6-5 to TRBJ1-1; D not certain. V was clipped by 5 bases and J by 4 bases, with 11 bases between them. Germline CDR1 and CDR2: MNHEY and SVGAGI. The CDR3 sequence is 13 residues long. CDR3 bases: TGTGCCAGCAGTACTCGGAGGGTCACTGAAGCTTTCTTT. It specifies CASSTRRVTEAFF.

V gene TRBV6-6 combines with J gene TRBJ1-3, with TRBD1 matching over 7 bases. This CDR3 has 15 residues. The V segment lost 7 bases and the J segment 0 bases; nucleotides outside the gene matches: 6. The germline gives CDR1 MNHNY, CDR2 SVGAGI (reference sequence). The CDR3: CASIPGGISGNTIYF. The CDR3 DNA reads TGTGCCAGCATCCCAGGGGGAATCTCTGGAAACACCATATATTTT.

V and J are TRBV29-1 and TRBJ2-3; no reliable D call. Germline V CDR1 and CDR2: SQVTM, ANQGSEA. Trimming shortened V by 0 bases and J by 3 bases, and 7 bases separated the two germline ends. The CDR3 contains 13 residues. CDR3 loop: CSVEEPQTDTQYF. The CDR3 nucleotides are TGCAGCGTTGAAGAACCGCAGACAGATACGCAGTATTTT.

This chain links TRBV7-2 with TRBJ2-1; 13 bases match TRBD2. J gave up 4 bases and V 4 bases, and 7 bases lay outside the gene matches. Per the germline V gene, CDR1 is SGHTA and CDR2 is FQGNSA. This CDR3 has 17 amino acids. This chain's CDR3 is CASSSQRLAGGYNEQFF. In nucleotides, the CDR3 is TGTGCCAGCAGCTCTCAGAGACTAGCGGGGGGTTACAATGAGCAGTTCTTC.

The chain is built from TRBV5-6 and TRBJ2-7; 8 bases are shared with TRBD2. The germline CDR1 and CDR2 sequences are SGHDT and YYEEEE. The V and J ends lost 4 bases and 3 bases, in that order; junction bases with no gene match: 9. This CDR3 region has 15 residues. CDR3 in DNA: TGTGCCAGCAGCCTGGACCCTAGCGGGTACTACGAGCAGTACTTC. This encodes CASSLDPSGYYEQYF.

This clone occurred a few times. This chain links TRBV5-4 with TRBJ2-1, with a tentative D call TRBD2 (6 bases). The V end lost 3 bases, the J end lost 6 bases, and 19 bases lay between the germline ends. This CDR3 has 16 amino acids. Looked up from germline, CDR1 is SGHNT and CDR2 is YYREEE (reference sequence). CDR3: CASSSSGTLFFNEQFF. The DNA for the CDR3 is TGTGCCAGCAGCTCCTCCGGGACTCTCTTTTTCAATGAGCAGTTCTTC.

V gene TRBV5-4 combines with J gene TRBJ1-2; 8 bases map to TRBD1. CDR3 length: 14 residues. The junction had 10 bases not matched to a gene; V was cut back by 10 bases and J by 2 bases. CDR1 and CDR2 from the germline V gene are SGHNT and YYREEE (reference sequence). The CDR3 region is CAGTQGAQNYGYTF. As DNA, the CDR3 is TGTGCCGGAACTCAGGGGGCGCAAAACTATGGCTACACCTTC.

Concerning this clone: One end of the junction fails to match germline, which may point to a read error. The J gene is TRBJ2-5, the V gene TRBV7-7; maybe TRBD2 (5 bases). Germline V gene data show CDR1 as SSHAT and CDR2 as FNYEAQ (reference sequence). The CDR3 is made up of 15 amino acids. CDR3 region: CASSFSTLAGETQYF. CDR3 DNA: TGTGCTAGCAGCTTTTCAACCCTGGCGGGAGAGACCCAGTACTTC.

The chain combines TRBV6-1 with TRBJ2-7, with TRBD1 matching over 9 bases. This CDR3 has 14 residues. With V trimmed by 6 bases and J by 4 bases, 7 bases remained unmatched. Germline values: CDR1 MNHNS, CDR2 SASEGT. The CDR3, as DNA: TGTGCCAGCAGAGAGGGACAGGGCGGGTACGAGCAGTACTTC. Translation: CASREGQGGYEQYF.

This chain connects TRBV7-9 to TRBJ2-2; D might be TRBD2 (5 bases). There are 12 residues in the CDR3. The V and J ends lost 5 bases and 4 bases respectively, with 5 bases between them. CDR1 is SEHNR, CDR2 FQNEAQ, per germline (reference sequence). This CDR3 reads CASSRGTGELFF. The DNA for the CDR3 is TGTGCCAGCAGCCGGGGCACCGGGGAGCTGTTTTTT.

The chain carries TRBV4-1 and TRBJ1-2; D uncertain. Germline lookup yields CDR1 MGHRA and CDR2 YSYEKL. V lost 0 bases, J lost 8 bases, and 19 bases lay in between. The CDR3 runs to 16 residues. CDR3 in DNA: TGCGCCAGCAGCCAAGAAGAGGGCAATCTCTCTTACGGCTACACCTTC. This codes for CASSQEEGNLSYGYTF.